This TCR beta chain was sequenced in a study of CD8+ T cells in alopecia areata. The authors extracted RNA and reverse transcribed it into cDNA as the sequencing template. Some clones are missing from TCRdb's copy, which holds only in-frame ones; the method was immunoSEQ multiplex PCR. The data contain 170,000 or so clones, 50% to 70% of them singletons. V lost 6 bases and J 4 bases, leaving 12 bases between the germline ends. The V gene's germline CDR1 is KGHSH and CDR2 LQKENI. The CDR3 covers 13 residues. This TCR was sampled from a human donor with alopecia areata. This material consisted of CD4+ T cells sorted from blood, taken at week 0. The chain joins TRBV18 to TRBJ1-1, with D tentatively TRBD1 (6 bases). In DNA, the CDR3 is TGTGCCAGCTCTTCGACAGGTACCACTGAAGCTTTCTTT. Protein sequence: CASSSTGTTEAFF. Drawing the rest from reference TRBV18 and TRBJ1-1, the complete variable domain is NAGVMQNPRHLVRRRGQEARLRCSPMKGHSHVYWYRQLPEEGLKFMVYLQKENIIDESGMPKERFSAEFPKEGPSILRIQQVVRGDSAAYFCASSSTGTTEAFFGQGTRLTVV.